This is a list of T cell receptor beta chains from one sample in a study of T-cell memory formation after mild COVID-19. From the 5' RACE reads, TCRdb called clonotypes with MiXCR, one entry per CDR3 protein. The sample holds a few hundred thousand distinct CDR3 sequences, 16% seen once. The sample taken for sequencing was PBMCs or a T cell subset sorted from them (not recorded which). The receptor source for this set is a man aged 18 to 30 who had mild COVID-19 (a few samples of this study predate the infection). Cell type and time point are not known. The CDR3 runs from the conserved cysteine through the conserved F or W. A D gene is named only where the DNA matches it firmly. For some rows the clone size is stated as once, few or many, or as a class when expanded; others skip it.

CDR3aa: CASSQGDRGQETQYF
CDR3nt: TGCGCCAGCAGCCAAGGGGACAGGGGGCAAGAGACCCAGTACTTC
j_gene: TRBJ2-5
v_gene: TRBV4-1
abundance: NA
d_gene: TRBD1

CDR3aa: CASSQGQGVLNQPQHF
CDR3nt: TGTGCCAGCAGTCAGGGACAGGGGGTCCTCAATCAGCCCCAGCATTTT
j_gene: TRBJ1-5
v_gene: TRBV12-3/TRBV12-4
abundance: medium-sized
d_gene: TRBD1

CDR3aa: CASSHGTGGSEAFF
CDR3nt: TGTGCCAGTAGTCACGGGACAGGGGGGTCCGAAGCTTTCTTT
j_gene: TRBJ1-1
v_gene: TRBV19
abundance: few
d_gene: TRBD1

CDR3aa: CASSYTSGGAYNEQFF
CDR3nt: TGTGCCAGCAGTTACACTAGCGGGGGGGCTTACAATGAGCAGTTCTTC
j_gene: TRBJ2-1
v_gene: TRBV6-5
abundance: few
d_gene: TRBD2

CDR3aa: CASSLGAGAIEIFF
CDR3nt: TGTGCCAGCAGCTTGGGTGCGGGGGCGATCGAGATTTTCTTT
j_gene: TRBJ1-1
v_gene: TRBV5-6
abundance: few
d_gene: NA

CDR3aa: CAISVGQLNTEAFF
CDR3nt: TGTGCCATCAGTGTCGGGCAACTGAACACTGAAGCTTTCTTT
j_gene: TRBJ1-1
v_gene: TRBV10-3
abundance: NA
d_gene: NA

CDR3aa: CASSLKRDGTEAFF
CDR3nt: TGTGCCAGCAGTTTGAAGAGGGATGGCACTGAAGCTTTCTTT
j_gene: TRBJ1-1
v_gene: TRBV27
abundance: few
d_gene: NA

CDR3aa: CASSLFGLNSEGDEQFF
CDR3nt: TGTGCCAGCAGCTTGTTCGGGCTTAATTCCGAAGGCGATGAGCAGTTCTTC
j_gene: TRBJ2-1
v_gene: TRBV5-5
abundance: many
d_gene: NA

CDR3aa: CASSRDSSQDTQYF
CDR3nt: TGCGCCAGCAGCCGGGACTCCAGCCAAGATACGCAGTATTTT
j_gene: TRBJ2-3
v_gene: TRBV5-1
abundance: NA
d_gene: NA

CDR3aa: CASSVLAGRGFF
CDR3nt: TGTGCCAGCAGCGTACTAGCCGGGAGGGGTTTCTTC
j_gene: TRBJ2-1
v_gene: TRBV5-5
abundance: few
d_gene: TRBD2

CDR3aa: CSAPRQGARGYTF
CDR3nt: TGCAGTGCTCCTCGACAGGGGGCGCGTGGCTACACCTTC
j_gene: TRBJ1-2
v_gene: TRBV20-1
abundance: NA
d_gene: TRBD1

CDR3aa: CASRWTSGGGSTDTQYF
CDR3nt: TGCGCCAGCAGATGGACTAGCGGGGGGGGTAGCACAGATACGCAGTATTTT
j_gene: TRBJ2-3
v_gene: TRBV5-1
abundance: many
d_gene: TRBD2

CDR3aa: CSAGLYNEQFF
CDR3nt: TGCAGTGCTGGACTGTACAATGAGCAGTTCTTC
j_gene: TRBJ2-1
v_gene: TRBV20-1
abundance: many
d_gene: NA

CDR3aa: CAISVRDGNTEAFF
CDR3nt: TGTGCCATCAGTGTTAGGGACGGAAACACTGAAGCTTTCTTT
j_gene: TRBJ1-1
v_gene: TRBV10-3
abundance: NA
d_gene: NA

CDR3aa: CASSEWGPAGAYYNEQFF
CDR3nt: TGTGCCAGCAGTGAATGGGGCCCAGCGGGGGCCTACTACAATGAGCAGTTCTTC
j_gene: TRBJ2-1
v_gene: TRBV2
abundance: NA
d_gene: TRBD2

CDR3aa: CASSLVGAKNIQYF
CDR3nt: TGTGCCAGCAGCTTAGTGGGGGCCAAAAACATTCAGTACTTC
j_gene: TRBJ2-4
v_gene: TRBV7-8
abundance: NA
d_gene: NA

CDR3aa: CASVNRDRSHYGYTF
CDR3nt: TGTGCCAGCGTAAACCGGGACAGGAGCCACTATGGCTACACCTTC
j_gene: TRBJ1-2
v_gene: TRBV10-3
abundance: NA
d_gene: TRBD1

CDR3aa: CASSFEGIGTGELFF
CDR3nt: TGCGCCAGCAGCTTTGAGGGGATCGGCACCGGGGAGCTGTTTTTT
j_gene: TRBJ2-2
v_gene: TRBV5-1
abundance: NA
d_gene: NA

CDR3aa: CASSYGALGADTQYF
CDR3nt: TGCGCCAGCAGTTACGGGGCCCTAGGCGCAGATACGCAGTATTTT
j_gene: TRBJ2-3
v_gene: TRBV5-1
abundance: NA
d_gene: NA

CDR3aa: CASSLLDMSEAFF
CDR3nt: TGCGCCAGCAGCTTACTGGACATGTCTGAAGCTTTCTTT
j_gene: TRBJ1-1
v_gene: TRBV5-1
abundance: few
d_gene: NA

CDR3aa: CASSPAGDYGYTF
CDR3nt: TGTGCCAGCAGCCCTGCGGGGGACTATGGCTACACCTTC
j_gene: TRBJ1-2
v_gene: TRBV7-8
abundance: NA
d_gene: NA

CDR3aa: CASSYSISNEQFF
CDR3nt: TGCGCCAGCAGTTACAGTATTTCCAATGAGCAGTTCTTC
j_gene: TRBJ2-1
v_gene: TRBV5-1
abundance: few
d_gene: NA

CDR3aa: CASSEPAMNTEAFF
CDR3nt: TGTGCCAGCAGTGAACCAGCCATGAACACTGAAGCTTTCTTT
j_gene: TRBJ1-1
v_gene: TRBV6-1
abundance: NA
d_gene: NA

CDR3aa: CATSEAGVETQYF
CDR3nt: TGTGCCACCAGTGAGGCAGGGGTAGAGACCCAGTACTTC
j_gene: TRBJ2-5
v_gene: TRBV24-1
abundance: NA
d_gene: NA

CDR3aa: CASSRRGDQPQHF
CDR3nt: TGCGCCAGCAGCCGCCGGGGGGATCAGCCCCAGCATTTT
j_gene: TRBJ1-5
v_gene: TRBV4-1
abundance: NA
d_gene: NA

CDR3aa: CASSLERQGLADTQYF
CDR3nt: TGTGCCAGCAGCTTAGAGAGACAGGGCCTTGCGGATACGCAGTATTTT
j_gene: TRBJ2-3
v_gene: TRBV7-9
abundance: NA
d_gene: TRBD1

CDR3aa: CASSPSGGGQETQYF
CDR3nt: TGCGCCAGCAGCCCCTCCGGGGGGGGACAAGAGACCCAGTACTTC
j_gene: TRBJ2-5
v_gene: TRBV4-1
abundance: many
d_gene: TRBD2

CDR3aa: CASSLQDQPQHF
CDR3nt: TGTGCCAGCAGCTTACAGGATCAGCCCCAGCATTTT
j_gene: TRBJ1-5
v_gene: TRBV7-9
abundance: NA
d_gene: NA

CDR3aa: CASSQGRGLVAGELFF
CDR3nt: TGCGCCAGCAGCCAAGGCAGGGGGCTGGTGGCCGGGGAGCTGTTTTTT
j_gene: TRBJ2-2
v_gene: TRBV4-1
abundance: NA
d_gene: TRBD1

CDR3aa: CASSLTQYNEKLFF
CDR3nt: TGCGCCAGCAGCCTTACACAGTATAATGAAAAACTGTTTTTT
j_gene: TRBJ1-4
v_gene: TRBV5-1
abundance: few
d_gene: NA

CDR3aa: CASSLLAGASYEQYF
CDR3nt: TGTGCCAGCAGCTTACTAGCGGGGGCCTCCTACGAGCAGTACTTC
j_gene: TRBJ2-7
v_gene: TRBV7-2
abundance: many
d_gene: TRBD2

CDR3aa: CASSLDGRVTGELFF
CDR3nt: TGTGCCAGCAGCTTAGACGGACGGGTCACCGGGGAGCTGTTTTTT
j_gene: TRBJ2-2
v_gene: TRBV7-9
abundance: few
d_gene: NA

CDR3aa: CASSFRGLGANVLTF
CDR3nt: TGTGCCAGCAGTTTCCGGGGGCTTGGGGCCAACGTCCTGACTTTC
j_gene: TRBJ2-6
v_gene: TRBV28
abundance: NA
d_gene: NA

CDR3aa: CASSTARDQFF
CDR3nt: TGTGCCAGCAGCACTGCTAGGGACCAGTTCTTC
j_gene: TRBJ2-1
v_gene: TRBV7-2
abundance: few
d_gene: NA

CDR3aa: CASSSPTRGKSSYNEQFF
CDR3nt: TGTGCCAGCAGCTCCCCTACCCGGGGGAAGAGCTCCTACAATGAGCAGTTCTTC
j_gene: TRBJ2-1
v_gene: TRBV7-2
abundance: NA
d_gene: NA

CDR3aa: CASSEERAGGETQYF
CDR3nt: TGCGCCAGCAGTGAGGAACGGGCCGGAGGGGAGACCCAGTACTTC
j_gene: TRBJ2-5
v_gene: TRBV10-1
abundance: few
d_gene: NA

CDR3aa: CSVARGYEQYF
CDR3nt: TGCAGCGTTGCAAGGGGGTACGAGCAGTACTTC
j_gene: TRBJ2-7
v_gene: TRBV29-1
abundance: NA
d_gene: NA

CDR3aa: CASSYSGQGDEQFF
CDR3nt: TGTGCCAGCAGTTACTCGGGCCAGGGCGATGAGCAGTTCTTC
j_gene: TRBJ2-1
v_gene: TRBV6-5
abundance: few
d_gene: NA

CDR3aa: CASKRTLAGGLKETQYF
CDR3nt: TGCGCCAGCAAGAGGACTTTAGCGGGGGGCCTTAAAGAGACCCAGTACTTC
j_gene: TRBJ2-5
v_gene: TRBV4-1
abundance: NA
d_gene: TRBD2

CDR3aa: CASSLGGQGFYEQYF
CDR3nt: TGTGCCAGCAGCTTAGGAGGACAGGGCTTCTACGAGCAGTACTTC
j_gene: TRBJ2-7
v_gene: TRBV7-9
abundance: few
d_gene: TRBD1

CDR3aa: CASTGNWERNSPLHF
CDR3nt: TGCGCCAGCACCGGGAATTGGGAGCGTAATTCACCCCTCCACTTT
j_gene: TRBJ1-6
v_gene: TRBV5-1
abundance: many
d_gene: NA

CDR3aa: CASSPGRADRNEKLFF
CDR3nt: TGCGCCAGCAGCCCGGGACGAGCGGACAGGAATGAAAAACTGTTTTTT
j_gene: TRBJ1-4
v_gene: TRBV5-1
abundance: NA
d_gene: TRBD1

CDR3aa: CSASPSESDTQYF
CDR3nt: TGCAGTGCTTCCCCTTCAGAGTCAGATACGCAGTATTTT
j_gene: TRBJ2-3
v_gene: TRBV20-1
abundance: many
d_gene: NA

CDR3aa: CASSLQYTAYNEQFF
CDR3nt: TGTGCCAGCAGCTTACAGTACACCGCGTACAATGAGCAGTTCTTC
j_gene: TRBJ2-1
v_gene: TRBV7-9
abundance: few
d_gene: NA

CDR3aa: CASSSGGPYEQYF
CDR3nt: TGTGCCAGTAGCTCGGGGGGACCCTACGAGCAGTACTTC
j_gene: TRBJ2-7
v_gene: TRBV19
abundance: many
d_gene: TRBD2

CDR3aa: CASNLAGFNEQFF
CDR3nt: TGTGCCAGCAACCTAGCGGGGTTCAATGAGCAGTTCTTC
j_gene: TRBJ2-1
v_gene: TRBV2
abundance: NA
d_gene: TRBD2

CDR3aa: CASSYMTGTGLSGANVLTF
CDR3nt: TGTGCCAGCAGCTATATGACCGGGACAGGGTTATCTGGGGCCAACGTCCTGACTTTC
j_gene: TRBJ2-6
v_gene: TRBV7-2
abundance: NA
d_gene: TRBD1

CDR3aa: CASRQERGGETQYF
CDR3nt: TGTGCCAGCAGACAGGAGAGGGGCGGGGAGACCCAGTACTTC
j_gene: TRBJ2-5
v_gene: TRBV7-9
abundance: NA
d_gene: NA

CDR3aa: CASRVEGMNTEAFF
CDR3nt: TGCGCCAGCAGAGTGGAGGGTATGAACACTGAAGCTTTCTTT
j_gene: TRBJ1-1
v_gene: TRBV4-3
abundance: NA
d_gene: NA

CDR3aa: CASSQDPGTGEETQYF
CDR3nt: TGTGCCAGCAGCCAAGACCCCGGGACAGGGGAAGAGACCCAGTACTTC
j_gene: TRBJ2-5
v_gene: TRBV3-1
abundance: few
d_gene: TRBD1

CDR3aa: CASSQAGPSTDTQYF
CDR3nt: TGTGCCAGCAGTCAAGCGGGGCCTAGCACAGATACGCAGTATTTT
j_gene: TRBJ2-3
v_gene: TRBV6-5
abundance: NA
d_gene: TRBD2

CDR3aa: CASSEILALTDTQYF
CDR3nt: TGTGCCAGCAGTGAAATATTAGCCCTCACAGATACGCAGTATTTT
j_gene: TRBJ2-3
v_gene: TRBV2
abundance: many
d_gene: NA

CDR3aa: CASSLDYAGTPVGQYF
CDR3nt: TGCGCCAGCAGCCTAGACTATGCGGGTACCCCAGTCGGGCAGTACTTC
j_gene: TRBJ2-7
v_gene: TRBV5-1
abundance: NA
d_gene: NA

CDR3aa: CSVVFGAGGSNQPQHF
CDR3nt: TGCAGCGTTGTGTTTGGGGCAGGGGGGAGCAATCAGCCCCAGCATTTT
j_gene: TRBJ1-5
v_gene: TRBV29-1
abundance: NA
d_gene: TRBD1

CDR3aa: CAIGVGATDTQYF
CDR3nt: TGTGCCATCGGGGTGGGGGCCACAGATACGCAGTATTTT
j_gene: TRBJ2-3
v_gene: TRBV10-3
abundance: few
d_gene: NA

CDR3aa: CAISTPGQNSPLHF
CDR3nt: TGTGCCATCAGTACACCGGGACAGAATTCACCCCTCCACTTT
j_gene: TRBJ1-6
v_gene: TRBV10-3
abundance: NA
d_gene: TRBD1

CDR3aa: CASSFEAFGTDTQYF
CDR3nt: TGTGCCAGCAGTTTCGAGGCCTTCGGCACAGATACGCAGTATTTT
j_gene: TRBJ2-3
v_gene: TRBV27
abundance: few
d_gene: NA

CDR3aa: CASSLDYRDLNSPLHF
CDR3nt: TGTGCCAGCAGTTTAGACTACAGGGATCTCAATTCACCCCTCCACTTT
j_gene: TRBJ1-6
v_gene: TRBV27
abundance: NA
d_gene: NA

CDR3aa: CASSLGPTGTQYF
CDR3nt: TGTGCCAGCAGCTTAGGACCAACGGGGACCCAGTACTTC
j_gene: TRBJ2-5
v_gene: TRBV7-7
abundance: NA
d_gene: NA

CDR3aa: CASSIGSETTNIQYF
CDR3nt: TGTGCCAGTAGTATAGGGTCGGAGACTACCAACATTCAGTACTTC
j_gene: TRBJ2-4
v_gene: TRBV19
abundance: few
d_gene: NA